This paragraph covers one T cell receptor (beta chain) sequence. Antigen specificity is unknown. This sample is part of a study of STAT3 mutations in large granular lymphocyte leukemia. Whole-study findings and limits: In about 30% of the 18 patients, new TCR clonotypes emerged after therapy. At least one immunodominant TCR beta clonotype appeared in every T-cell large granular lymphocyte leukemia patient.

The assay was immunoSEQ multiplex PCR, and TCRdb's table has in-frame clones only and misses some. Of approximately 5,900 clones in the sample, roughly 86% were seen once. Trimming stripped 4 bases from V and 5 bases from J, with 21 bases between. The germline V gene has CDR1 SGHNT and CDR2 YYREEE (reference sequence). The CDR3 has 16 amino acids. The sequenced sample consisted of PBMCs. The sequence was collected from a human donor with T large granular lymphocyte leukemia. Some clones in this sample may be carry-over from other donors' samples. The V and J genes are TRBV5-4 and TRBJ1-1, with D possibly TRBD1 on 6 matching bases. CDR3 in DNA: TGTGCCAGCAGCCCGATGGATTTACAGGGCAGGACTGAAGCTTTCTTT. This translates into CASSPMDLQGRTEAFF.